This T cell receptor beta chain was observed in a study of shared clonotypes between healthy human individuals. This CDR3 has 17 amino acids. Germline CDR1 and CDR2: SGHTA and FQGNSA. J lost 3 bases, V lost 5 bases, and 8 bases had no gene match. The method was immunoSEQ multiplex PCR; TCRdb's version includes in-frame clones alone and lacks a portion of them. The sample consists of approximately 2,000,000 clones, about 90% of them appearing once. The source material was naive CD4+ T cells from PBMCs. Subset noted: CD45RA+ positively selected. The chain uses TRBV7-2 and TRBJ2-3, with 13 bases aligning to TRBD2. The TCR comes from a man aged 18 to 30 in good health. Some clones in this sample may be carry-over from other donors' samples. The CDR3 here is CASSLGLAGVWTDTQYF. The DNA for the CDR3 is TGTGCCAGCAGCCTCGGACTAGCGGGAGTATGGACAGATACGCAGTATTTT. The entire variable domain, with the rest obtained from reference TRBV7-2 and TRBJ2-3, is as follows: GAGVSQSPSNKVTEKGKDVELRCDPISGHTALYWYRQSLGQGLEFLIYFQGNSAPDKSGLPSDRFSAERTGGSVSTLTIQRTQQEDSAVYLCASSLGLAGVWTDTQYFGPGTRLTVL.